Listed below are T cell receptor beta chains from one sample, sequenced in a study of blood T cell repertoires in COVID-19. Sequencing used immunoSEQ multiplex PCR; TCRdb keeps in-frame clones, though not all of them. The sample contains around 100,000 clones, roughly 87% of which appear only once. The source material was peripheral blood. The receptors shown here come from a man between 25 and 39 years old in a cohort sampled during active COVID-19. Each CDR3 is given with its conserved first and last residue. The order of the fields is D gene, J gene, V gene, clone size, CDR3 DNA, CDR3 protein. The D gene is left open where the match is weak. The size entry is marked missing in some rows and otherwise reads once, few, many or a size class.

.	TRBJ1-2	TRBV6-5	few	TGTGCCGCCAGTTCGGGGTTGGGCTACACCTTC	CAASSGLGYTF
.	TRBJ2-1	TRBV5-1	.	TGCGCCAGCAGCCCCGGAGGGCGGCAGTTCTTC	CASSPGGRQFF
.	TRBJ2-1	TRBV19	.	TGTGCCAGTAGCCCGGCAGGGAAGTCCTACAATGAGCAGTTCTTC	CASSPAGKSYNEQFF
TRBD1	TRBJ1-1	TRBV5-4	.	TGTGCCAGCAGCTGGACAGGGGGCATCACTGAAGCTTTCTTT	CASSWTGGITEAFF
TRBD1	TRBJ2-5	TRBV25-1	once	TGTGCCAGCAGTGACAGGGGGCGGGAGACCCAGTACTTC	CASSDRGRETQYF
.	TRBJ1-2	TRBV7-9	few	TGTGCCAGCAGCTGGAGCGGAAAGCCTAACTATGGCTACACCTTC	CASSWSGKPNYGYTF
.	TRBJ2-1	TRBV23-1	.	TGCGCCAGCAGTCACACCCTTGACAGGACCTACAATGAGCAGTTCTTC	CASSHTLDRTYNEQFF
TRBD1	TRBJ1-1	TRBV6-6	.	TGTGCCAGCAGGTGGGACAGGACGAACACTGAAGCTTTCTTT	CASRWDRTNTEAFF
.	TRBJ1-5	TRBV28	many	TGTGCCAGCAGTCTTCCCCCCCGGGTACGTAGCAATCAGCCCCAGCATTTT	CASSLPPRVRSNQPQHF
TRBD1	TRBJ2-5	TRBV2	.	TGTGCCAGCAGTGAAACCGGGACAGGGGGAGAGACCCAGTACTTC	CASSETGTGGETQYF
.	TRBJ2-2	TRBV24-1	.	TGTGCCACCAGCGCGGCCTCGGCGGACACCGGGGAGCTGTTTTTT	CATSAASADTGELFF
.	TRBJ1-2	TRBV7-2	few	TGTGCCAGCAGCTTAGGCAGGCCCCAGAATGGCTACACCTTC	CASSLGRPQNGYTF
.	TRBJ1-2	TRBV2	few	TGTGCCAGCAGTGAAAATACTAACTATGGCTACACCTTC	CASSENTNYGYTF
TRBD1	TRBJ2-7	TRBV19	.	TGTGCCAGTAGTATAAGCCAGGGGGAAACCTACGAGCAGTACTTC	CASSISQGETYEQYF
.	TRBJ2-1	TRBV19	once	TGTGCCAGTAGTGGGACTTCCTACAATGAGCAGTTCTTC	CASSGTSYNEQFF
.	TRBJ1-2	TRBV19	.	TGTGCCAGTAATTTGGGGCTCGGAGCTAACTATGGCTACACCTTC	CASNLGLGANYGYTF
.	TRBJ1-2	TRBV18	.	TGTGCCAGCTCACGTCGGGAGGACCGTGGTAACTATGGCTACACCTTC	CASSRREDRGNYGYTF
TRBD1	TRBJ1-3	TRBV4-2	.	TGTGCCAGCAGCGTACAGGGACAGGAGATTTCTGGAAACACCATATATTTT	CASSVQGQEISGNTIYF
.	TRBJ2-5	TRBV28	.	TGTGCCAGCATGTTGAGGGTTGGAGAGACCCAGTACTTC	CASMLRVGETQYF
.	TRBJ2-7	TRBV6-5	.	TGTGCCAGCAGCCTCGGATATGCGAGGGACGAGCAGTACTTC	CASSLGYARDEQYF
.	TRBJ2-7	TRBV28	.	TGTGCCAGCATCGACAGTCACTCCTACGAGCAGTACTTC	CASIDSHSYEQYF
.	TRBJ2-5	TRBV25-1	.	TGTGCCAGCAGCCCCACCGCCCGGGAGACCCAGTACTTC	CASSPTARETQYF
TRBD1	TRBJ1-1	TRBV28	.	TGTGCCAGCAGGACAGGGGGCGTTCAGTCGGCTTTCTTT	CASRTGGVQSAFF
TRBD1	TRBJ1-2	TRBV6-5	once	TGTGCCAGCAGCCGACCGGACAGGGGGCAAGGCTACACCTTC	CASSRPDRGQGYTF
TRBD2	TRBJ2-1	TRBV3-1/TRBV3-2	.	TGTGCCAGCAGCTCCCAGACGCTAGCGGGAAACTACAATGAGCAGTTCTTC	CASSSQTLAGNYNEQFF
.	TRBJ1-1	TRBV6-5	once	TGTGCCAGCCTAAGACGGGGGGCAAACACTGAAGCTTTCTTT	CASLRRGANTEAFF
TRBD1	TRBJ1-1	TRBV12-3/TRBV12-4	.	TGTGCCAGCAGCTCCCGGGACAGGGGGCGAGCTTTCTTT	CASSSRDRGRAFF
TRBD2	TRBJ2-7	TRBV7-2	.	TGTGCCAGCAGCTTAGAGTCTGTAGGGCTAGCGGGCTACGAGCAGTACTTC	CASSLESVGLAGYEQYF
.	TRBJ2-5	TRBV7-2	.	TGTGCCAGCAGCTTAGCCAGGGAAGAGACCCAGTACTTC	CASSLAREETQYF
TRBD1	TRBJ2-1	TRBV5-6	once	TGTGCCAGCAGCTTGGGACAGGGCCCAGAGCAGTTCTTC	CASSLGQGPEQFF
.	TRBJ2-2	TRBV27	.	TGTGCCAGCAGTTTAAGTGGGGGCGCGGGGGAGCTGTTTTTT	CASSLSGGAGELFF
TRBD1	TRBJ2-3	TRBV18	.	TGTGCCAGCTCACGACAGGGGAACACAGATACGCAGTATTTT	CASSRQGNTDTQYF
TRBD2	TRBJ2-5	TRBV5-4	.	TGTGCCAGCAGCTTGGGACTAGCGGGGGGCCCGACAGTGACCCAGTACTTC	CASSLGLAGGPTVTQYF